Below are 29 T cell receptor beta chains sequenced from a single sample in a study of beta chain features in type 1 diabetes. As every portion of the isolated RNA was reverse transcribed, the sequencing read expressed TCRB transcripts. TCRdb keeps only in-frame clones here, not all; method: immunoSEQ multiplex PCR. The sample holds about 300,000 clones, less than 15% seen once. These receptors' antigens are unknown. General observations from the study: In all four CD4+ subsets, TCRB CDR3 length was significantly, moderately reduced in type 1 diabetes.

Sequenced material: naive CD4+ T cells from blood. Receptors originate from a woman younger than 30 with type 1 diabetes.

This clone has only a few counts. The chain recombines TRBV11-2 with TRBJ2-5; D gene ambiguous. Germline CDR1 and CDR2: SGHAT and FQNNGV. The V end lost 5 bases, the J end lost 2 bases, and 12 bases lay between the germline ends. The CDR3 runs 14 residues. This CDR3 is CASSPSRVQETQYF. For the CDR3, the DNA is TGTGCCAGCAGCCCCAGCCGGGTTCAAGAGACCCAGTACTTC.

The chain combines TRBV6-5 with TRBJ2-3, with TRBD2 matching over 10 bases. The CDR3 is 16 amino acids. Germline V gives CDR1 MNHEY, CDR2 SVGAGI. Trimming cost V 4 bases and J 4 bases; bases outside gene matches: 8. CDR3 in amino acids: CASSLQAGGPADTQYF. For the CDR3, the DNA is TGTGCCAGCAGTTTACAAGCGGGAGGGCCCGCAGATACGCAGTATTTT.

This clone was seen only a few times. The gene calls are TRBV5-1 and TRBJ2-1, with TRBD1 as a possible D gene (6 bases). Germline CDR1 is SGHRS and CDR2 is YFSETQ. CDR3 size: 17 residues. V lost 0 bases to trimming and J lost 4 bases, with 17 bases between them. The CDR3 DNA reads as TGCGCCAGCAGCTTGGGCTGGGGGCAGCGGACGTACAATGAGCAGTTCTTC. It encodes CASSLGWGQRTYNEQFF.

The chain joins TRBV4-2 to TRBJ2-3; TRBD2 aligns across 9 bases. Germline assignment: CDR1 LGHNA and CDR2 YNFKEQ. V shed 1 base, J shed 2 bases, and the junction held 7 bases outside the gene matches. There are 17 residues in the CDR3. CDR3: CASSQVASGTLTDTQYF. The CDR3 region has the DNA TGTGCCAGCAGCCAAGTGGCTAGCGGGACTCTCACAGATACGCAGTATTTT.

The chain couples TRBV5-4 to TRBJ2-1; no reliable D call. Germline V gene sequence: CDR1 SGHNT, CDR2 YYREEE (reference sequence). Trimming removed 5 bases at V and 5 bases at J, with 11 bases between. The CDR3 loop spans 13 amino acids. The CDR3 DNA is TGTGCCAGCAGTTGGTACAGTAACAATGAGCAGTTCTTC. Translated, it gives CASSWYSNNEQFF.

The V gene is TRBV25-1, the J gene TRBJ2-2, with D possibly TRBD2 on 5 matching bases. The CDR3 extends over 15 amino acids. Trimming removed 0 bases from V and 5 bases from J, with 10 bases in between. CDR1 MGHDK and CDR2 SYGVNS come from the germline V gene. CDR3 nucleotide sequence: TGTGCCAGCAGTGAATATGCCCCGGGGACCGGGGAGCTGTTTTTT. Translation gives CASSEYAPGTGELFF.

This clone has just a few counts. This chain links TRBV6-6 with TRBJ2-4, with 8 bases fitting TRBD1. The V segment lost 4 bases and the J segment 11 bases; nucleotides outside the gene matches: 1. Germline CDR1 reads MNHNY; CDR2 reads SVGAGI (reference sequence). This CDR3 is 11 amino acids long. For the CDR3, the DNA is TGTGCCAGCAGTTTGGACAGGGTTCAGTACTTC. Translated, it gives CASSLDRVQYF.

This chain joins TRBV28 and TRBJ1-5; 7 bases are a match to TRBD1. This CDR3 region has 17 residues. From germline, CDR1 is MDHEN and CDR2 SYDVKM. V trimming: 6 bases; J trimming: 3 bases; junction bases outside the gene matches: 14. CDR3 loop: CASSLDRLREYNQPQHF. CDR3 bases: TGTGCCAGCAGCCTGGACAGGCTAAGGGAGTACAATCAGCCCCAGCATTTT.

This clone was picked up a small number of times. The chain has TRBV7-9 and TRBJ2-7, with no clear D. The germline gives CDR1 SEHNR, CDR2 FQNEAQ (reference sequence). V lost 3 bases, J lost 6 bases, and 9 bases lay in between. The length of the CDR3 is 12 residues. The CDR3 is CASSFGSAEQYF. CDR3 nucleotide sequence: TGTGCCAGCAGCTTCGGGTCAGCCGAGCAGTACTTC.

Only a few counts were recorded for this clone. The V gene is TRBV18, the J gene TRBJ1-1; possibly TRBD1 for D (5 bases). CDR3 length: 17 amino acids. Germline lookup yields CDR1 KGHSH and CDR2 LQKENI. Trimming removed 3 bases at V and 1 base at J, with 18 bases between. The CDR3 loop is CASSPYTAGGGNTEAFF. The CDR3 DNA is TGTGCCAGCTCACCGTACACGGCGGGGGGTGGGAACACTGAAGCTTTCTTT.

The genes are TRBV6-5 and TRBJ1-5, with no clear D. The CDR3 totals 15 residues. Per the germline V gene, CDR1 is MNHEY and CDR2 is SVGAGI. The ends were cut back, 0 bases at V and 7 bases at J, with 13 bases in the middle. The CDR3: CASSYSKNSRQPQHF. The CDR3 DNA reads as TGTGCCAGCAGTTACTCGAAGAATAGTCGCCAGCCCCAGCATTTT.

This clone was observed a few times. The chain uses TRBV30 and TRBJ2-7; TRBD2 aligns across 8 bases. V lost 3 bases to trimming and J lost 5 bases; unmatched junction nucleotides: 3. The length of the CDR3 is 12 residues. Germline CDR1 reads GTSNPN; CDR2 reads SVGIG (reference sequence). This chain's CDR3 is CAWSGRDHEQYF. CDR3 nucleotides: TGTGCCTGGAGCGGGAGGGATCACGAGCAGTACTTC.

The chain joins TRBV7-9 to TRBJ2-3, with 7 bases that match TRBD2. The CDR3 contains 13 residues. V shed 11 bases and J 1 base; nucleotides not matched to a gene: 6. Per germline, CDR1 SEHNR and CDR2 FQNEAQ (reference sequence). The CDR3 sequence: CAGGLAGTDTQYF. DNA of the CDR3: TGTGCCGGTGGGCTAGCGGGCACAGATACGCAGTATTTT.

This CDR3 reads CAWRGSRDMDLNYGYTF. As DNA, the CDR3 is TGTGCCTGGAGGGGTTCCCGGGACATGGATCTAAACTATGGCTACACCTTC. This chain uses TRBV30 with TRBJ1-2; weak D call: TRBD1 (6 bases). The CDR3 length is 17 residues. V dropped 3 bases and J dropped 2 bases, with 22 bases sitting between them. The germline V gene has CDR1 GTSNPN and CDR2 SVGIG (reference sequence).

This clone has more than one count but fewer than ten. V usage is TRBV4-3 and J usage is TRBJ2-4; 7 bases align to TRBD1. The CDR3 runs to 16 residues. V dropped 0 bases and J dropped 3; count of bases not matched to a gene: 5. Germline V gene lookup returns CDR1 LGHNA and CDR2 YSLEER. The CDR3 bases are TGCGCCAGCAGCCAAGATCGAGGGGGCGGCAAAAACATTCAGTACTTC. Amino acids: CASSQDRGGGKNIQYF.

This clone was seen a few times. The chain is built from TRBV18 and TRBJ1-5; the D gene is possibly TRBD1 (5 bases). Germline lookup yields CDR1 KGHSH and CDR2 LQKENI. Trimming pared 2 bases from V and 3 bases from J, leaving 11 bases between. This CDR3 has 15 residues. CDR3 bases: TGTGCCAGCTCACCATCATCAGGGAACAATCAGCCCCAGCATTTT. Its translation: CASSPSSGNNQPQHF.

The sample holds a few counts of this clone. J is TRBJ2-3 and V is TRBV11-2; no definite D call. V lost 3 bases and J lost 0, with 13 bases in between. This CDR3 is 16 amino acids long. Germline V gives CDR1 SGHAT, CDR2 FQNNGV. The DNA of the CDR3 is TGTGCCAGCAGCTTGGGTTCAGCGCCGAGCACAGATACGCAGTATTTT. It yields the protein CASSLGSAPSTDTQYF.

This clone came up a few times. The chain links TRBV5-1 to TRBJ1-1; a weak D match, TRBD1 (6 bases). V was clipped by 8 bases and J by 1 base, with 12 bases between them. The CDR3 has 13 amino acids. Germline V gene data show CDR1 as SGHRS and CDR2 as YFSETQ. The CDR3 DNA is TGCGCCAGTCAGACGGACAGGAACACTGAAGCTTTCTTT. This translates into CASQTDRNTEAFF.

This clone was seen only a few times. The genes are TRBV7-6 and TRBJ2-1; 9 bases are a match to TRBD1. CDR1 is SGHVS, CDR2 FNYEAQ, per germline. The CDR3 runs to 14 residues. V shed 5 bases, J shed 9 bases, and the junction held 8 bases outside the gene matches. CDR3 sequence (DNA): TGTGCCAGCAGCGGACGGACAGGGGCGGGTGAGCAGTTCTTC. Its protein product is CASSGRTGAGEQFF.

The chain uses TRBV5-6 and TRBJ2-7, with 11 nucleotides matching TRBD2. CDR1 and CDR2 (germline): SGHDT, YYEEEE. The CDR3 spans 15 residues. Trimming took 4 bases from V and 4 from J; bases not matched to a gene: 7. The CDR3 is CASSATSGSWYEQYV. In DNA, the CDR3 is TGTGCCAGCAGCGCAACTAGCGGGAGTTGGTACGAGCAGTACGTC.

As concerns this clone: The same CDR3 also results from other DNA sequences found in this sample. The chain couples TRBV18 to TRBJ1-2, with 7 bases lining up with TRBD1. V gave up 3 bases and J gave up 5 bases; unmatched junction bases: 3. Germline-derived CDR1 and CDR2 are KGHSH and LQKENI. This CDR3 is built from 13 residues. The CDR3 reads CASSPDREYGYTF. In nucleotides, the CDR3 is TGTGCCAGCTCACCCGACAGGGAGTATGGCTACACCTTC.

This clone was detected only a few times. The chain combines TRBV15 with TRBJ2-1; possible D gene TRBD2, 8 bases. Trimming took off 2 bases at V and 8 bases at J, with 25 bases between the two ends. In germline, CDR1 is LNHNV, CDR2 YYDKDF (reference sequence). This CDR3 has 18 amino acids. The chain's CDR3 is CATSRLGGREGLEHEQFF. The CDR3 DNA reads TGTGCCACCAGCAGATTAGGGGGCCGGGAGGGCCTTGAGCATGAGCAGTTCTTC.

V is TRBV7-9 and J is TRBJ2-2; 10 nucleotides line up with TRBD2. CDR1 is SEHNR, CDR2 FQNEAQ, per germline (reference sequence). V dropped 1 base and J dropped 6; count of bases not matched to a gene: 8. There are 17 residues in the CDR3. The CDR3 is CASSLGSSGRAAGELFF. DNA for the CDR3: TGTGCCAGCAGCTTAGGCTCCAGCGGGAGGGCCGCCGGGGAGCTGTTTTTT.

The chain couples TRBV7-9 to TRBJ2-5; 9 bases agree with TRBD2. Germline CDR1 SEHNR, CDR2 FQNEAQ (reference sequence). CDR3 size: 16 residues. V was pared by 4 bases and J by 5 bases, with 11 bases of the junction left unmatched. This chain's CDR3 is CASSSRLAEVWETQYF. DNA for the CDR3: TGTGCCAGCAGCTCGAGACTAGCGGAGGTCTGGGAGACCCAGTACTTC.

Only a few counts were recorded for this clone. This sequence joins TRBV30 and TRBJ2-5; tentatively, D is TRBD1 (5 bases). V was shortened by 3 bases and J by 7 bases, with 12 bases between the two germline ends. This CDR3 spans 12 amino acids. From germline, CDR1 is GTSNPN and CDR2 SVGIG (reference sequence). DNA for the CDR3: TGTGCCTGGAGCGCAGGGCCCAGGACCCAGTACTTC. Protein product: CAWSAGPRTQYF.

The chain links TRBV18 to TRBJ1-1; 7 nucleotides align to TRBD1. V was pared by 6 bases and J by 5 bases, with 6 bases of the junction left unmatched. The V gene's germline CDR1 is KGHSH and CDR2 LQKENI. The CDR3 totals 13 residues. CDR3 DNA sequence: TGTGCCAGCTCCTTTACAGGGGAGACTGAAGCTTTCTTT. It encodes CASSFTGETEAFF.

This clone was seen only a few times. CDR3 loop: CASSVEGMVGANEKLFF. DNA of the CDR3: TGTGCCAGCAGCGTAGAGGGGATGGTAGGAGCGAATGAAAAACTGTTTTTT. The V and J genes are TRBV9 and TRBJ1-4; a possible D gene is TRBD1 (5 bases). The V and J ends lost 0 bases and 5 bases respectively, with 17 bases between them. The V gene's germline CDR1 is SGDLS and CDR2 YYNGEE. CDR3 length: 17 amino acids.

The chain is built from TRBV7-2 and TRBJ2-1; the match to TRBD2 covers 7 bases. J lost 7 bases, V lost 0 bases, and 9 bases had no gene match. The CDR3 covers 16 residues. Germline V gene lookup returns CDR1 SGHTA and CDR2 FQGNSA. CDR3 sequence reads: CASSLAWTSLGNEQFF. The CDR3 nucleotides read TGTGCCAGCAGCTTAGCTTGGACTAGTCTGGGGAATGAGCAGTTCTTC.

The V gene is TRBV7-9, the J gene TRBJ2-1; 14 nucleotides agree with TRBD2. Germline assignment: CDR1 SEHNR and CDR2 FQNEAQ (reference sequence). The CDR3 totals 15 residues. The V and J ends lost 5 bases and 7 bases, in that order; junction bases with no gene match: 4. CDR3 amino acids: CASSAGLAGGNEQFF. The CDR3 DNA sequence: TGTGCCAGCAGCGCAGGACTAGCGGGAGGAAATGAGCAGTTCTTC.